This T cell receptor beta chain is drawn from a study of cytomegalovirus exposure and HLA in healthy donors. General study results and limits: The study designated around 150 TCR beta chains cytomegalovirus-associated.

This clone turned up a few times. The antigen remains unidentified. The PCR was carried out with 60 Vbeta primers and 13 Jbeta primers. Method: immunoSEQ multiplex PCR; TCRdb's copy keeps in-frame clones and lacks some. The sample contains about 140,000 clones, around 90% of which appear only once. The clonotype originates from a woman in her thirties or forties in good health and CMV-seronegative. The source material was PBMCs.

The CDR3 protein is CASSFRGRSVYEQYF. The CDR3 bases are TGTGCCAGCAGTTTCCGCGGGAGGTCAGTCTACGAGCAGTACTTC. This chain connects TRBV28 to TRBJ2-7; 8 positions agree with TRBD2. The CDR3 runs to 15 residues. Germline loops: CDR1 MDHEN, CDR2 SYDVKM. The junction had 7 bases not matched to a gene; V was cut back by 3 bases and J by 3 bases.